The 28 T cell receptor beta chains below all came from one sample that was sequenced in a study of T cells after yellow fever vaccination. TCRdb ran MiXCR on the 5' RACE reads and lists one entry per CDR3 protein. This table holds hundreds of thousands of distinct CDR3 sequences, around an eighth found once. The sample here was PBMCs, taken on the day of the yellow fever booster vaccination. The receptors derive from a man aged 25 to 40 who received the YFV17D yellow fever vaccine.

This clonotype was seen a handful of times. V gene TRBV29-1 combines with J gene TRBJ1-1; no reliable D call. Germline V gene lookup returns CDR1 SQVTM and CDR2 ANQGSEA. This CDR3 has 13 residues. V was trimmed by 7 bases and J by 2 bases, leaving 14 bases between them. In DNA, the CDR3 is TGCAGCGCACTAGCAGAGGGCAACACTGAAGCTTTCTTT. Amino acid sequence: CSALAEGNTEAFF.

The CDR3 DNA follows: TGCAGTGCTAGAGAGGCCGCCGCAGGAAACACCATATATTTT. It translates to CSAREAAAGNTIYF. The gene calls are TRBV20-1 and TRBJ1-3; no definite D call. Germline V gene sequence: CDR1 DFQATT, CDR2 SNEGSKA (reference sequence). This CDR3 has 14 amino acids. V lost 0 bases and J lost 4, with 10 bases in between.

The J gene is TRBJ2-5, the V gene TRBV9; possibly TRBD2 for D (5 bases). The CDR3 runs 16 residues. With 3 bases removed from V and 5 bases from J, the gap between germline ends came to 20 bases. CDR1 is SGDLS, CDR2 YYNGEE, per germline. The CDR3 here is CASSAGLTRRSETQYF. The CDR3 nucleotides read TGTGCCAGCAGCGCAGGACTGACGAGAAGGAGCGAGACCCAGTACTTC.

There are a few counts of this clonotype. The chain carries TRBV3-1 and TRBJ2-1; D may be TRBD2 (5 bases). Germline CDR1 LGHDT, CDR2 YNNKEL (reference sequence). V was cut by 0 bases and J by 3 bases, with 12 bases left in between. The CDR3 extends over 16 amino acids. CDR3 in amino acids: CASSQDPAAVYNEQFF. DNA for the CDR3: TGTGCCAGCAGCCAAGATCCAGCGGCTGTCTACAATGAGCAGTTCTTC.

The CDR3 sequence: CASRGSGRADEQFF. The DNA of the CDR3 is TGTGCCAGCAGGGGTAGCGGGAGGGCTGATGAGCAGTTCTTC. The rearrangement uses TRBV6-2 or TRBV6-3 and TRBJ2-1, with TRBD2 identical over 11 bases. Per the germline V gene, CDR1 is MNHEY and CDR2 is SVGEGT. CDR3 length: 14 residues. V lost 6 bases and J lost 8; bases outside the gene matches: 6.

The CDR3 coding sequence is TGTGCCAGCAGCTTAAGCAGGGCCGGTGACGAGCAGTACTTC. Translated: CASSLSRAGDEQYF. This rearrangement joins TRBV11-2 to TRBJ2-7, with a weak D call TRBD1 (5 bases). This CDR3 is built from 14 residues. V lost 2 bases, J lost 5 bases, and 13 bases lay in between. CDR1 and CDR2 (germline): SGHAT, FQNNGV. The full variable domain, completed using reference TRBV11-2 and TRBJ2-7, is EAGVAQSPRYKIIEKRQSVAFWCNPISGHATLYWYQQILGQGPKLLIQFQNNGVVDDSQLPKDRFSAERLKGVDSTLKIQPAKLEDSAVYLCASSLSRAGDEQYFGPGTRLTVT.

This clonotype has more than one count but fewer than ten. CDR3 in DNA: TGCAGCGTTGAAGCTGAGGGGACTAGCGGGACACTCGAGCAGTTCTTC. It codes for CSVEAEGTSGTLEQFF. The rearrangement uses TRBV29-1 and TRBJ2-1, with 13 bases aligning to TRBD2. V trimming: 1 base; J trimming: 10 bases; junction bases outside the gene matches: 10. Looked up from germline, CDR1 is SQVTM and CDR2 is ANQGSEA. This CDR3 contains 16 residues.

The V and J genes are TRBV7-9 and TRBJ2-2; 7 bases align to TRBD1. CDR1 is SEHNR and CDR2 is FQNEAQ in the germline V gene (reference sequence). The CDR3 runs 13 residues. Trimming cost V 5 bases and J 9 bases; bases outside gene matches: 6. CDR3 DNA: TGTGCCAGCAGCCCAGGGGGAGTCCGGGAGCTGTTTTTT. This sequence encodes CASSPGGVRELFF.

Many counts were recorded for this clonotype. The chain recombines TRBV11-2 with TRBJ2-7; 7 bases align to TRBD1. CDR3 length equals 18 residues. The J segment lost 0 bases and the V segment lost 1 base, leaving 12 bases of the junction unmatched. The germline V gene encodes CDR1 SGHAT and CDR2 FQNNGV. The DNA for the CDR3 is TGTGCCAGCAGCTTAGGCCCCACAGGGGCCTCTCCCTCCTACGAGCAGTACTTC. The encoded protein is CASSLGPTGASPSYEQYF.

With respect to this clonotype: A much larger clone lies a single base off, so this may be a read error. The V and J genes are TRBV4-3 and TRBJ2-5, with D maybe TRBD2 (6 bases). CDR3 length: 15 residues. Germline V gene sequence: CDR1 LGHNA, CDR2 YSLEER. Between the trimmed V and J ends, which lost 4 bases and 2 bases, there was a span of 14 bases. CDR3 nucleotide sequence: TGCGCCAGCAGCCTTGACGGGACTCCACAAGAGACCCAGTACTTC. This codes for CASSLDGTPQETQYF.

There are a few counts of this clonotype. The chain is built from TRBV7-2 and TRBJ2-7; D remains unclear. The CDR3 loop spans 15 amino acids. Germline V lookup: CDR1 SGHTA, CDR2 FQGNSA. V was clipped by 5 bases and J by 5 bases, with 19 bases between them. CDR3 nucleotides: TGTGCCAGCAGCCTCACAATAGGGTGGGTCGACGAGCAGTACTTC. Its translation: CASSLTIGWVDEQYF.

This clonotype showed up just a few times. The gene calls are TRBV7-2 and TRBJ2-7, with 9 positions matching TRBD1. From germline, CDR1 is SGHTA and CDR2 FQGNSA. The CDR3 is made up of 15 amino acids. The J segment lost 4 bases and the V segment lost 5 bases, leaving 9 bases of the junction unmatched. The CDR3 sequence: CASSVRGTGRYEQYF. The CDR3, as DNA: TGTGCCAGCAGCGTCCGCGGGACAGGGAGGTACGAGCAGTACTTC.

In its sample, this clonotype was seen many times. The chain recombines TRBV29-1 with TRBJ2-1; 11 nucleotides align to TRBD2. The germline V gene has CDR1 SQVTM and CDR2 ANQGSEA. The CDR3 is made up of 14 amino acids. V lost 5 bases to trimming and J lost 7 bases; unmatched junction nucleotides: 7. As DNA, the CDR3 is TGCAGCGTTTTAGCGGGAGGGGGTGGTAATGAGCAGTTCTTC. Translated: CSVLAGGGGNEQFF.

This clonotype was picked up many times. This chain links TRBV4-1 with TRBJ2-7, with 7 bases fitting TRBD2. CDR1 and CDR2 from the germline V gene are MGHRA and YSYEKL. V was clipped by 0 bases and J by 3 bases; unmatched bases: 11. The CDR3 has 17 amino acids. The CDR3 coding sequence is TGCGCCAGCAGCCAAGATCCCCCCGGGACTACACACTACGAGCAGTACTTC. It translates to CASSQDPPGTTHYEQYF.

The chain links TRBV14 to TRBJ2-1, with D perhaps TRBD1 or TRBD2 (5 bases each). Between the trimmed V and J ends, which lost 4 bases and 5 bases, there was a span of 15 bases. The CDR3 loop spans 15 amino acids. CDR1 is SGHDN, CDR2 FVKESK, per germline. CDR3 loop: CASSPWGPQHNEQFF. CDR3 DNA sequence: TGTGCCAGCAGCCCGTGGGGACCGCAGCACAATGAGCAGTTCTTC. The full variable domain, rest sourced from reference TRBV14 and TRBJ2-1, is EAGVTQFPSHSVIEKGQTVTLRCDPISGHDNLYWYRRVMGKEIKFLLHFVKESKQDESGMPNNRFLAERTGGTYSTLKVQPAELEDSGVYFCASSPWGPQHNEQFFGPGTRLTVL.

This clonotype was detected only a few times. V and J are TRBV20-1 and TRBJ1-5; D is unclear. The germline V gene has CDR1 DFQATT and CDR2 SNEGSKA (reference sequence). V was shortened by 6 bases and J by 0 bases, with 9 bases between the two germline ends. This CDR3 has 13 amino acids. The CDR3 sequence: CSALGVSNQPQHF. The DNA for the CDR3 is TGCAGTGCGCTAGGTGTTAGCAATCAGCCCCAGCATTTT.

Here the CDR3 reads CASSQPRADTGELFF. The CDR3 region has the DNA TGCGCCAGCAGCCAACCGAGGGCGGACACCGGGGAGCTGTTTTTT. V gene TRBV5-1 combines with J gene TRBJ2-2; possibly TRBD2 for D (5 bases). V lost 4 bases to trimming and J lost 3 bases, with 13 bases between them. The CDR3 is 15 residues long. CDR1 and CDR2 from the germline V gene are SGHRS and YFSETQ.

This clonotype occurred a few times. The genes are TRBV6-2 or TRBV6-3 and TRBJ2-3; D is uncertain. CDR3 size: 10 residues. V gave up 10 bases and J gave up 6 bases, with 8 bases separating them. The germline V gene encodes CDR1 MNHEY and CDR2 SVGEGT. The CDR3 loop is CATGEDTQYF. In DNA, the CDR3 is TGTGCCACCGGAGAGGATACGCAGTATTTT.

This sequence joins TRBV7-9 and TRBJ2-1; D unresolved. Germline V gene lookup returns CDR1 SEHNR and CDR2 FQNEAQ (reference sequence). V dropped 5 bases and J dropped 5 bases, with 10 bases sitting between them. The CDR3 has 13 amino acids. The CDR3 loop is CASSDGYNNEQFF. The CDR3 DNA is TGTGCCAGCAGCGACGGGTATAACAATGAGCAGTTCTTC.

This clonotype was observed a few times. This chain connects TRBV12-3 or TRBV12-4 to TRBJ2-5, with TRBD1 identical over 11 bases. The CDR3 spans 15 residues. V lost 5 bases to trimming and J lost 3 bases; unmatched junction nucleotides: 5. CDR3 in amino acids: CASSHWDRGEETQYF. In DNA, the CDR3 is TGTGCCAGCAGTCATTGGGACAGGGGGGAAGAGACCCAGTACTTC.

DNA for the CDR3: TGCAGCGTTAGGTCGCCCGAGCAGTACTTC. Its protein product is CSVRSPEQYF. The V call is TRBV29-1, the J call TRBJ2-7; D ambiguous. This CDR3 spans 10 amino acids. Germline V gene data show CDR1 as SQVTM and CDR2 as ANQGSEA. Trimming took off 5 bases at V and 6 bases at J, with 8 bases between the two ends.

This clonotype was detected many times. CDR3 protein: CASSPLGPLREQYF. CDR3 nucleotides: TGTGCCAGCAGTCCCTTGGGCCCATTACGGGAGCAGTACTTC. The chain employs TRBV7-8 and TRBJ2-7, with D unclear. Per germline, CDR1 SGHVS and CDR2 FQNEAQ. The CDR3 consists of 14 residues. Trimming removed 6 bases at V and 7 bases at J, with 19 bases between.

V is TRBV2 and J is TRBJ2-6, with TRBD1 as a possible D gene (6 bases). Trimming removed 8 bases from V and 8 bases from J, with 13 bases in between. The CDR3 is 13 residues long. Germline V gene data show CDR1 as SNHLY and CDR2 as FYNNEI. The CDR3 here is CASSYGQPNVLTF. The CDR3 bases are TGTGCCAGCTCCTACGGACAGCCCAACGTCCTGACTTTC.

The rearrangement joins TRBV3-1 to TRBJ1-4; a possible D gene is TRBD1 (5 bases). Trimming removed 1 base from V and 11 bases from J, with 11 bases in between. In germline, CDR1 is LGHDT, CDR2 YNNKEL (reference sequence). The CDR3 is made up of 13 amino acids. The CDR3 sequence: CASSQGDLRKLFF. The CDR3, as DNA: TGTGCCAGCAGCCAAGGGGACCTACGCAAACTGTTTTTT. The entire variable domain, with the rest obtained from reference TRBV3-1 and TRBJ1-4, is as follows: DTAVSQTPKYLVTQMGNDKSIKCEQNLGHDTMYWYKQDSKKFLKIMFSYNNKELIINETVPNRFSPKSPDKAHLNLHINSLELGDSAVYFCASSQGDLRKLFFGSGTQLSVL.

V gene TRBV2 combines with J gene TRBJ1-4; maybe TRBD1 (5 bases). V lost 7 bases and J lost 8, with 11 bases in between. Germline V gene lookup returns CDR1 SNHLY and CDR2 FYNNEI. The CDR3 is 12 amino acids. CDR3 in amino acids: CASTGGEEKLFF. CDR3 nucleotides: TGTGCCAGCACGGGGGGTGAGGAAAAACTGTTTTTT. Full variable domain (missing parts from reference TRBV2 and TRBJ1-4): EPEVTQTPSHQVTQMGQEVILRCVPISNHLYFYWYRQILGQKVEFLVSFYNNEISEKSEIFDDQFSVERPDGSNFTLKIRSTKLEDSAMYFCASTGGEEKLFFGSGTQLSVL.

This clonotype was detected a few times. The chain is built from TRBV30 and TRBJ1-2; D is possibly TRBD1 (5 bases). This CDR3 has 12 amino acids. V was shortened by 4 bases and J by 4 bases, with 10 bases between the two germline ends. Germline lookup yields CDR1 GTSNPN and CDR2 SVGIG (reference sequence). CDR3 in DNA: TGTGCCTGGATCCCAGGGCCCTATGGCTACACCTTC. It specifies CAWIPGPYGYTF.

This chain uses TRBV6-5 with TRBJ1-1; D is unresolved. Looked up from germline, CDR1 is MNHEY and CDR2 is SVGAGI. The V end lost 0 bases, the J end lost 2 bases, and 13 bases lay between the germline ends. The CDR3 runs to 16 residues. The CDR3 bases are TGTGCCAGCAGTTACTCGTTGGGCTCTTATAACACTGAAGCTTTCTTT. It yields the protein CASSYSLGSYNTEAFF.

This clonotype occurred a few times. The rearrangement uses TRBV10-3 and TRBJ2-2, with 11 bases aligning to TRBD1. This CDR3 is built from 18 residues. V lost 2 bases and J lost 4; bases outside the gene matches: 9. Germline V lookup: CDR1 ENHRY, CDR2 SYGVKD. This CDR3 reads CAISEPPDRGQTTGELFF. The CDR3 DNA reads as TGTGCCATCAGTGAGCCCCCGGACAGGGGGCAAACCACCGGGGAGCTGTTTTTT.